Presented here are 8 T cell receptor beta chains from one specimen sequenced in a study of T-cell reconstitution after alpha-beta-depleted transplantation in children. Unique molecular identifiers were built into the TCRbeta library. In TCRdb, the PCR reads were re-called with MiXCR into one record per CDR3 protein. The table records a few hundred thousand distinct CDR3 sequences, 43% of them present only once. The sample in question was PBMCs, obtained before TCRalphabeta/CD19-depleted stem cell transplant. The receptors originated from a girl aged 2-15 years with aplastic anemia, due to receive a stem cell transplant.

The rearrangement uses TRBV3-1 and TRBJ1-5; possible D gene TRBD1, 5 bases. In germline, CDR1 is LGHDT, CDR2 YNNKEL (reference sequence). This CDR3 contains 13 residues. Trimming left V 2 bases short and J 5 bases short, with 7 bases between. The CDR3: CASSQWGDQPQHF. CDR3 nucleotides: TGTGCCAGCAGCCAATGGGGGGATCAGCCCCAGCATTTT.

The V gene is TRBV7-9, the J gene TRBJ1-2; weak D call: TRBD1 (6 bases). Trimming removed 2 bases from V and 7 bases from J, with 17 bases in between. Germline V gives CDR1 SEHNR, CDR2 FQNEAQ (reference sequence). This CDR3 contains 15 residues. The CDR3 reads CASSLSGAQGGGYTF. Written as DNA, the CDR3 is TGTGCCAGCAGCTTATCGGGGGCCCAGGGTGGTGGCTACACCTTC.

This clonotype was counted many times. In nucleotides, the CDR3 is TGCAGCGTCCGAACCGGGACAGGGAGTCGCGAGCAGTACTTC. It specifies CSVRTGTGSREQYF. This chain links TRBV29-1 with TRBJ2-7; 9 bases line up with TRBD1. The CDR3 has 14 amino acids. The J segment lost 6 bases and the V segment lost 6 bases, leaving 12 bases of the junction unmatched. Germline V lookup: CDR1 SQVTM, CDR2 ANQGSEA.

This clonotype came up many times. V is TRBV5-1 and J is TRBJ2-5; 9 bases fit TRBD2. This CDR3 region has 16 residues. V lost 2 bases, J lost 5 bases, and 10 bases stayed unmatched. CDR1 is SGHRS, CDR2 YFSETQ, per germline. The CDR3 sequence: CASSLRDSGSSETQYF. The CDR3 bases are TGCGCCAGCAGCTTACGGGATAGCGGGAGTTCTGAGACCCAGTACTTC. The variable domain in full, with the rest retrieved from reference TRBV5-1 and TRBJ2-5, is KAGVTQTPRYLIKTRGQQVTLSCSPISGHRSVSWYQQTPGQGLQFLFEYFSETQRNKGNFPGRFSGRQFSNSRSEMNVSTLELGDSALYLCASSLRDSGSSETQYFGPGTRLLVL.

This chain links TRBV5-6 with TRBJ2-1; D is unclear. The V end was cut by 4 bases, the J end by 1 base, with 15 bases between. This CDR3 spans 16 amino acids. In germline, CDR1 is SGHDT, CDR2 YYEEEE. CDR3 sequence (DNA): TGTGCCAGCAGCCAGAGCAGTCGGGTATCCTACAATGAGCAGTTCTTC. Residues: CASSQSSRVSYNEQFF.

J is TRBJ2-3 and V is TRBV15; D is unresolved. This CDR3 is 15 amino acids long. Per the germline V gene, CDR1 is LNHNV and CDR2 is YYDKDF (reference sequence). Between the trimmed V and J ends, which lost 0 bases and 8 bases, there was a span of 15 bases. CDR3 region: CATSRDRSVGRTQYF. As DNA, the CDR3 is TGTGCCACCAGCAGAGATCGGTCCGTCGGGCGTACGCAGTATTTT.

The rearrangement links TRBV7-8 to TRBJ2-5; TRBD1 might be the D (5 bases). Germline CDR1 is SGHVS and CDR2 is FQNEAQ. Trimming took 1 base from V and 5 from J, leaving 11 bases between them. This CDR3 is built from 14 residues. Here the CDR3 reads CASSLGGRVETQYF. The CDR3 DNA reads as TGTGCCAGCAGCTTAGGTGGCAGGGTGGAGACCCAGTACTTC.

The chain links TRBV6-5 to TRBJ1-2; the D is unclear. This CDR3 spans 12 amino acids. Trimming shortened V by 8 bases and J by 4 bases, and 11 bases separated the two germline ends. The germline gives CDR1 MNHEY, CDR2 SVGAGI. The CDR3 is CASGGVLYGYTF. In DNA form, the CDR3 reads TGTGCCAGCGGCGGGGTACTCTATGGCTACACCTTC.